The 19 T cell receptor beta chains listed next were all sequenced from one sample in a study of CD8+ T cells in alopecia areata. In each case, RNA was isolated and then reverse transcribed into cDNA as the sequencing template. The data were produced by immunoSEQ multiplex PCR, yet TCRdb's version contains in-frame clones alone and is incomplete. Of 150,000 or so clones detected, about 60% appear once; the ten largest clones hold less than 5%. Sequenced material: CD4+ T cells sorted from blood. The receptors shown here come from a human donor in good health.

This clone appeared a few times. V and J are TRBV7-2 and TRBJ2-1; D could derive from TRBD1 or TRBD2 (5 bases each). The length of the CDR3 is 14 residues. The germline gives CDR1 SGHTA, CDR2 FQGNSA. Trimming took 3 bases from V and 9 from J, leaving 15 bases between them. CDR3 bases: TGTGCCAGCAGCTTTGGGGCGGCGGGTAGTGAGCAGTTCTTC. Protein product: CASSFGAAGSEQFF.

The rearrangement joins TRBV25-1 to TRBJ2-7; TRBD2 aligns across 10 bases. The ends lost 4 bases at V and 7 bases at J; junction bases unmatched: 16. CDR1 and CDR2 (germline): MGHDK, SYGVNS. This CDR3 is built from 17 residues. CDR3 region: CASSGPKAGGPLDEQYF. CDR3 nucleotides: TGTGCCAGCAGTGGCCCCAAAGCGGGAGGGCCGTTAGATGAGCAGTACTTC.

The chain is built from TRBV6-5 and TRBJ2-7; 7 positions agree with TRBD2. CDR1 and CDR2 (germline): MNHEY, SVGAGI. Unmatched junction bases numbered 13, after V lost 6 bases and J lost 5 bases. There are 15 residues in the CDR3. This CDR3 reads CASSRTRGERNEQYF. The CDR3 coding sequence is TGTGCCAGCAGCCGAACTCGGGGGGAACGGAACGAGCAGTACTTC.

V is TRBV30 and J is TRBJ2-5; D gene unclear. Germline lookup yields CDR1 GTSNPN and CDR2 SVGIG (reference sequence). V gave up 1 base and J gave up 4 bases, with 13 bases separating them. The CDR3 runs to 14 residues. CDR3: CAWSARSLRETQYF. The CDR3 DNA reads TGTGCCTGGAGTGCTAGGTCTCTGCGAGAGACCCAGTACTTC.

This chain joins TRBV6-5 and TRBJ1-4; unclear D gene. Between the trimmed V and J ends, which lost 7 bases and 7 bases, there was a span of 19 bases. The CDR3 sequence is 15 residues long. CDR1 is MNHEY and CDR2 is SVGAGI in the germline V gene. CDR3 in amino acids: CASTYGRGGREKLFF. The CDR3 nucleotides are TGTGCCAGCACCTACGGCCGAGGCGGGCGTGAAAAACTGTTTTTT.

The V call is TRBV27, the J call TRBJ2-2, with 10 bases identical to TRBD2. The CDR3 consists of 17 residues. Germline CDR1 is MNHEY and CDR2 is SMNVEV (reference sequence). Trimming took 2 bases from V and 0 from J; bases not matched to a gene: 3. The CDR3 loop is CASSLGLAGANTGELFF. The CDR3 nucleotides read TGTGCCAGCAGTTTAGGGCTAGCGGGGGCGAACACCGGGGAGCTGTTTTTT.

This chain connects TRBV11-2 to TRBJ2-2; 10 nucleotides match TRBD2. The CDR3 is made up of 16 amino acids. CDR1 is SGHAT, CDR2 FQNNGV, per germline. Trimming removed 4 bases from V and 7 bases from J; junction bases left unmatched: 9. The CDR3: CASSSLAGAFLGELFF. CDR3 nucleotides: TGTGCCAGCAGCTCCCTAGCGGGAGCATTCCTCGGGGAGCTGTTTTTT.

CDR3 loop: CASSLSGSSYEQYF. CDR3 sequence (DNA): TGTGCCAGCAGCTTAAGCGGGAGCTCCTACGAGCAGTACTTC. The V gene is TRBV5-6, the J gene TRBJ2-7, with 8 bases lining up with TRBD2. In germline, CDR1 is SGHDT, CDR2 YYEEEE. With 2 bases clipped from V and 0 bases from J, the junction kept 1 base outside the gene matches. The CDR3 spans 14 residues.

V usage is TRBV19 and J usage is TRBJ2-2; 10 bases fit TRBD1. V lost 5 bases to trimming and J lost 6 bases; unmatched junction nucleotides: 9. CDR1 LNHDA and CDR2 SQIVND come from the germline V gene (reference sequence). This CDR3 spans 16 amino acids. CDR3 in amino acids: CASSGRDRGYAGELFF. The CDR3 nucleotides read TGTGCCAGTAGTGGCCGGGACAGGGGATACGCCGGGGAGCTGTTTTTT.

The J gene is TRBJ1-1, the V gene TRBV29-1, with a possible D match to TRBD1 (6 bases). The length of the CDR3 is 14 residues. Germline lookup yields CDR1 SQVTM and CDR2 ANQGSEA. Trimming took off 4 bases at V and 2 bases at J, with 14 bases between the two ends. The CDR3 loop reads CSVGKGVGNTEAFF. The CDR3 region has the DNA TGCAGCGTTGGCAAGGGGGTAGGAAACACTGAAGCTTTCTTT.

CDR3 loop: CASSRLGGNQPQHF. The DNA of the CDR3 is TGTGCCAGTAGCCGACTCGGGGGCAATCAGCCCCAGCATTTT. The V call is TRBV19, the J call TRBJ1-5; D is unclear. The ends were cut back, 6 bases at V and 2 bases at J, with 11 bases in the middle. Per germline, CDR1 LNHDA and CDR2 SQIVND (reference sequence). This CDR3 spans 14 amino acids.

The rearrangement uses TRBV27 and TRBJ2-7; D is possibly TRBD1 (5 bases). CDR3 length: 12 residues. V lost 4 bases and J lost 6, with 10 bases in between. Germline V gene lookup returns CDR1 MNHEY and CDR2 SMNVEV (reference sequence). The CDR3 protein is CASSSGFREQYF. The CDR3 region has the DNA TGTGCCAGCAGTTCAGGGTTCCGCGAGCAGTACTTC.

This clone turned up a few times. This chain uses TRBV29-1 with TRBJ2-3, with D perhaps matching TRBD2 (6 bases). The germline V and J ends were trimmed by 4 bases and 6 bases, with 17 bases remaining between them. CDR1 SQVTM and CDR2 ANQGSEA come from the germline V gene. CDR3 length: 14 residues. CDR3 coding DNA: TGCAGCGTTGGCGGGACTCTCGGCGCGGATACGCAGTATTTT. Translation: CSVGGTLGADTQYF.

The chain uses TRBV30 and TRBJ1-5; no reliable D call. The CDR3 loop spans 12 amino acids. Trimming stripped 3 bases from V and 6 bases from J, with 9 bases between. Germline assignment: CDR1 GTSNPN and CDR2 SVGIG (reference sequence). The DNA of the CDR3 is TGTGCCTGGAGCCGCGGGGTTCAGCCCCAGCATTTT. It is translated as CAWSRGVQPQHF.

V gene TRBV7-3 combines with J gene TRBJ2-1, with 10 bases matching TRBD1. In germline, CDR1 is SGHTA, CDR2 FQGTGA. The CDR3 is 13 amino acids. V was pared by 3 bases and J by 8 bases, with 1 base of the junction left unmatched. This chain's CDR3 is CASSLDRGDEQFF. The CDR3 DNA reads as TGTGCCAGCAGCTTGGACAGGGGGGATGAGCAGTTCTTC.

The CDR3 here is CASSYKRNTEAFF. CDR3 sequence (DNA): TGTGCCAGCAGTTACAAGCGGAACACTGAAGCTTTCTTT. The chain links TRBV6-5 to TRBJ1-1; D unclear. This CDR3 spans 13 amino acids. In germline, CDR1 is MNHEY, CDR2 SVGAGI. Trimming removed 2 bases at V and 1 base at J, with 5 bases between.

This clone was picked up a small number of times. J is TRBJ2-4 and V is TRBV7-9, with 9 positions matching TRBD1. Germline-derived CDR1 and CDR2 are SEHNR and FQNEAQ (reference sequence). The V segment lost 5 bases and the J segment 1 base; nucleotides outside the gene matches: 12. The CDR3 is 18 amino acids. In DNA form, the CDR3 reads TGTGCCAGCAGCCGTAGGGACAGGGATCTTGTGGCCAAAAACATTCAGTACTTC. It specifies CASSRRDRDLVAKNIQYF. Complete variable domain (other parts from reference TRBV7-9 and TRBJ2-4): DTGVSQNPRHKITKRGQNVTFRCDPISEHNRLYWYRQTLGQGPEFLTYFQNEAQLEKSRLLSDRFSAERPKGSFSTLEIQRTEQGDSAMYLCASSRRDRDLVAKNIQYFGAGTRLSVL.

The chain has TRBV28 and TRBJ1-1, with D unclear. This CDR3 is built from 14 residues. Trimming pared 6 bases from V and 3 bases from J, leaving 14 bases between. In germline, CDR1 is MDHEN, CDR2 SYDVKM. The CDR3 region is CASSLTLSDTEAFF. CDR3 DNA: TGTGCCAGCAGCCTTACCTTGTCGGACACTGAAGCTTTCTTT.

The chain couples TRBV4-1 to TRBJ2-7; TRBD1 matches 7 bases. Germline-derived CDR1 and CDR2 are MGHRA and YSYEKL. V trimming: 4 bases; J trimming: 5 bases; junction bases outside the gene matches: 14. The CDR3 has 16 residues. CDR3 in amino acids: CASSPNGQAKVHEQYF. The CDR3 DNA is TGCGCCAGCAGCCCAAACGGACAGGCCAAAGTCCACGAGCAGTACTTC.